This TCR beta chain was observed in a study of blood T cell repertoires in COVID-19. Study as a whole: Nucleic acid was either cDNA or gDNA, and it came from T cells, B-cell-depleted T cells, or PBMCs.

Ages ranged from about 18 to 90 years, with residence in approximately 23 US areas. Cohorts were based on clinical histories the participants reported. Methods used by the authors: Amplification of reference gene primers was used by the study to estimate nucleated cell counts. The method was immunoSEQ multiplex PCR; TCRdb's version includes in-frame clones alone and lacks a portion of them. Clone size and the V and J calls come from that table; the DNA yielded D and trimming. Altogether 300,000 to 400,000 clones are present, 88% being singletons, with the ten largest covering more than 0.85%. Germline V lookup: CDR1 SGDLS, CDR2 YYNGEE. This CDR3 is 15 amino acids long. Trimming removed 4 bases at V and 2 bases at J, with 14 bases between.

The TCR originated in a woman aged 25 to 39 with acute COVID-19. The sample was PBMCs or T cells enriched from blood (not recorded which). V and J are TRBV9 and TRBJ2-3; D may be TRBD2 (5 bases). CDR3 loop: CASSIYGLITDTQYF. The DNA for the CDR3 is TGTGCCAGCAGCATATACGGACTCATCACAGATACGCAGTATTTT.